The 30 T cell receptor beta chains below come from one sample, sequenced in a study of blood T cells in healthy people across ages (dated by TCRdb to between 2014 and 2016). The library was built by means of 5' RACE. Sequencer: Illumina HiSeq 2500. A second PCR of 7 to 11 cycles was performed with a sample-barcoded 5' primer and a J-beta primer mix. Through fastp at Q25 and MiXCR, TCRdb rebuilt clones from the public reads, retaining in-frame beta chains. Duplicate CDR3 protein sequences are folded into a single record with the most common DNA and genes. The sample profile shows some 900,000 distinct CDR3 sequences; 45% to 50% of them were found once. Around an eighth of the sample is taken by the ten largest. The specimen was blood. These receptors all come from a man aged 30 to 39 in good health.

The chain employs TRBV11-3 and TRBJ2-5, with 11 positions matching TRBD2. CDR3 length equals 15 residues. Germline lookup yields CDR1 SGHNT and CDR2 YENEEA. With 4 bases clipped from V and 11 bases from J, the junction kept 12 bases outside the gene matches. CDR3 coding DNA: TGTGCCAGCAGCTGGAGACTAGCGGGGCACAATGAGCAGTACTTC. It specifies CASSWRLAGHNEQYF.

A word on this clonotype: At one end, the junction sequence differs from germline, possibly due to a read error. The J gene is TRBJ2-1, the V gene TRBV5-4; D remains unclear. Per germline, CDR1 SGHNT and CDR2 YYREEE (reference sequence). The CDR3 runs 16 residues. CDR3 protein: CASILAPTSSYNEQFF. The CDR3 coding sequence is TGTGCCAGCATCTTGGCACCGACGAGCTCCTACAATGAGCAGTTCTTC.

The CDR3 DNA reads TGTGCCAGCAGTAACAGGGTTATTGGGCCACCCACCGGGGAGCTGTTTTTT. This encodes CASSNRVIGPPTGELFF. V and J are TRBV28 and TRBJ2-2; possibly TRBD1 for D (6 bases). Germline lookup yields CDR1 MDHEN and CDR2 SYDVKM. The CDR3 totals 17 residues. Trimming shortened V by 5 bases and J by 4 bases, and 20 bases separated the two germline ends. Variable domain in full (rest from reference TRBV28 and TRBJ2-2): DVKVTQSSRYLVKRTGEKVFLECVQDMDHENMFWYRQDPGLGLRLIYFSYDVKMKEKGDIPEGYSVSREKKERFSLILESASTNQTSMYLCASSNRVIGPPTGELFFGEGSRLTVL.

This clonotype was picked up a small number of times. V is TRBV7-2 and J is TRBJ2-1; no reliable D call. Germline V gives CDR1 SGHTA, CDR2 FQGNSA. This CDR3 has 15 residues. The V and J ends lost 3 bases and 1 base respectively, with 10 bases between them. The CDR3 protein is CASSLGIESYNEQFF. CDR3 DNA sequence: TGTGCCAGCAGCTTGGGGATTGAATCCTACAATGAGCAGTTCTTC.

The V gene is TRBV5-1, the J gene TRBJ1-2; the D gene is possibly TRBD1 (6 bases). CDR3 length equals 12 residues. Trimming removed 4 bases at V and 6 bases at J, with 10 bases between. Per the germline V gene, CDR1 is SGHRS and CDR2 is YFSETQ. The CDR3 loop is CASSDAGDGYTF. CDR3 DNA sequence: TGCGCCAGCAGCGACGCAGGGGATGGCTACACCTTC.

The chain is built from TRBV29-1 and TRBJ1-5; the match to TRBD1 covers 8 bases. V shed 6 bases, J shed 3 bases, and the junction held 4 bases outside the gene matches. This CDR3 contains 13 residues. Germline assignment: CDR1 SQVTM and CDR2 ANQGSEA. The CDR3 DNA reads TGCAGCGTCGGGACAGGTTTCAATCAGCCCCAGCATTTT. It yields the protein CSVGTGFNQPQHF.

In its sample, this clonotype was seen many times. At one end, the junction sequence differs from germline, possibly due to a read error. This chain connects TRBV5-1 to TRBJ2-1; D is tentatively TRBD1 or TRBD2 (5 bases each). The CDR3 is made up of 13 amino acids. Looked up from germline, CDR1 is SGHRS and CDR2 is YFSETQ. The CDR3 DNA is TGTGCTAGCAGCCCTGGACAATACAATGAGCAGTTCTTC. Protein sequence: CASSPGQYNEQFF.

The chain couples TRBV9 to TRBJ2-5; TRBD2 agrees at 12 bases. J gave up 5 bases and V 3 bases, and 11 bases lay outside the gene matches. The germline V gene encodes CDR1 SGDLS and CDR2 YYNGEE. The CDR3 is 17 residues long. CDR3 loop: CASSGLAGGSGGETQYF. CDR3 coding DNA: TGTGCCAGCAGCGGGCTAGCGGGGGGGTCCGGCGGGGAGACCCAGTACTTC.

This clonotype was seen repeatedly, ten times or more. The CDR3 DNA follows: TGCGCCAGCAGCTTCCAATCCGGGACTAGCACTGAGCAGTTCTTC. Translation gives CASSFQSGTSTEQFF. The chain links TRBV5-1 to TRBJ2-1; 9 bases match TRBD2. CDR1 is SGHRS and CDR2 is YFSETQ in the germline V gene. The CDR3 loop spans 15 amino acids. J lost 9 bases, V lost 2 bases, and 9 bases had no gene match.

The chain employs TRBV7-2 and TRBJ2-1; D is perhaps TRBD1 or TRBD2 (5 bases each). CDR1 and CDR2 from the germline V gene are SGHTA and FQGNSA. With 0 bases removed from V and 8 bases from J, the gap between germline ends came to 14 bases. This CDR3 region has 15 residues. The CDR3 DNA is TGTGCCAGCAGCTTAGCGGGGACCGGGGTCCATGAGCAGTTCTTC. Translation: CASSLAGTGVHEQFF.

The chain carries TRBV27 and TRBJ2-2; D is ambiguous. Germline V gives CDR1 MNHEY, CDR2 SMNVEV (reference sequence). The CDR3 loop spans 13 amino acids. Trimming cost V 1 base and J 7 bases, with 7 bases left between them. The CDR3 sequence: CASSLFGDGELFF. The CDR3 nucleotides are TGTGCCAGCAGTTTATTTGGGGACGGGGAGCTGTTTTTT.

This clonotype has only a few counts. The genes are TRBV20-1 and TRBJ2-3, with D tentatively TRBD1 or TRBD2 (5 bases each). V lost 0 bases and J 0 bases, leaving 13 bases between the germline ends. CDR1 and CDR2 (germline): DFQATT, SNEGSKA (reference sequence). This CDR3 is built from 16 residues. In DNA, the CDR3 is TGCAGTGCTAGAGATACGAGGGGCCGGAGCACAGATACGCAGTATTTT. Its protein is CSARDTRGRSTDTQYF.

The CDR3 loop is CALPPGRVKYGYTF. The CDR3 region has the DNA TGTGCCTTACCCCCGGGCAGGGTGAAATATGGCTACACCTTC. The rearrangement joins TRBV12-3 or TRBV12-4 to TRBJ1-2, with a weak D call TRBD1 (5 bases). The V end lost 11 bases, the J end lost 5 bases, and 21 bases lay between the germline ends. The CDR3 is 14 amino acids.

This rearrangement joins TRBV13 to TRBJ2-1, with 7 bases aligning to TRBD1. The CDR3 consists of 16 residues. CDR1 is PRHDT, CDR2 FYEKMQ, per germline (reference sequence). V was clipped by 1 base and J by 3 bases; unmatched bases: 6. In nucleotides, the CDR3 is TGTGCCAGCAGCTTAGACCCCCGGGACAGCTACAATGAGCAGTTCTTC. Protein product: CASSLDPRDSYNEQFF. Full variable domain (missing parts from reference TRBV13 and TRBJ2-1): AAGVIQSPRHLIKEKRETATLKCYPIPRHDTVYWYQQGPGQDPQFLISFYEKMQSDKGSIPDRFSAQQFSDYHSELNMSSLELGDSALYFCASSLDPRDSYNEQFFGPGTRLTVL.

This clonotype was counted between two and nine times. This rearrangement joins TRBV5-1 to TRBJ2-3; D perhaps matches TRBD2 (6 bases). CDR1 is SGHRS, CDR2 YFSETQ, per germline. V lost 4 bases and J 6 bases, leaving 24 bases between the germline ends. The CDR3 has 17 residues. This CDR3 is CASSTPLGTNAGDTQYF. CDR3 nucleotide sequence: TGCGCCAGCAGCACTCCCCTAGGGACCAATGCGGGGGATACGCAGTATTTT.

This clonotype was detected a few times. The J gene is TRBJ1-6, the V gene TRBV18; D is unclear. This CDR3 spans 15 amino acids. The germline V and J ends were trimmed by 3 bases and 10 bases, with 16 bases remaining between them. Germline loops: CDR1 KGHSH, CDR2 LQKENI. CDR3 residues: CASSPSDGVKSPLHF. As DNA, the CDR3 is TGTGCCAGCTCACCCTCGGACGGGGTTAAATCACCCCTCCACTTT.

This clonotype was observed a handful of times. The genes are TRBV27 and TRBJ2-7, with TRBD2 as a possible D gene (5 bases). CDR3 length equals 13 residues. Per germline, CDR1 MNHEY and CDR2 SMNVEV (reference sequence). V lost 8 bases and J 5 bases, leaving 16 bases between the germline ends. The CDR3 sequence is CASGYEGTHEQYF. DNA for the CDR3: TGTGCCAGCGGTTACGAGGGTACGCACGAGCAGTACTTC.

CDR3 in amino acids: CASSLATGSEQYF. The CDR3 DNA reads as TGTGCCAGCAGCTTAGCGACGGGGAGCGAGCAGTACTTC. This chain uses TRBV7-2 with TRBJ2-7, with D tentatively TRBD2 (5 bases). Trimming stripped 0 bases from V and 6 bases from J, with 9 bases between. There are 13 residues in the CDR3. The germline V gene encodes CDR1 SGHTA and CDR2 FQGNSA.

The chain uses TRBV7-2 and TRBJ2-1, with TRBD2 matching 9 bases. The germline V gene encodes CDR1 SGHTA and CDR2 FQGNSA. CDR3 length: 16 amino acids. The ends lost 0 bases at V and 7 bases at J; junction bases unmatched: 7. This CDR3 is CASSLALRGGPNEQFF. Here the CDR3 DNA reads TGTGCCAGCAGCTTAGCCTTGCGGGGGGGCCCAAATGAGCAGTTCTTC.

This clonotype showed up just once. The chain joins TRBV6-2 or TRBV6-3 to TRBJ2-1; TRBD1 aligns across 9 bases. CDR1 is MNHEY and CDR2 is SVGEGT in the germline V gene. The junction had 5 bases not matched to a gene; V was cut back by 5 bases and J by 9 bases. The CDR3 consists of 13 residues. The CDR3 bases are TGTGCCAGCAGTGACACGACAGGGGGTGAGCAGTTCTTC. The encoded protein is CASSDTTGGEQFF.

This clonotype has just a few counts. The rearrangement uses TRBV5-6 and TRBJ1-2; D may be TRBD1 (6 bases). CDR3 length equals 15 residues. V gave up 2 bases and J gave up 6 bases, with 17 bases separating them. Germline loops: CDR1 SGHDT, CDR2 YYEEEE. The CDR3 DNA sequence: TGTGCCAGCAGCTTAGCCGGGACATACATGGATGGCTACACCTTC. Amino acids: CASSLAGTYMDGYTF. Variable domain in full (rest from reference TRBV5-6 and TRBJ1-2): DAGVTQSPTHLIKTRGQQVTLRCSPKSGHDTVSWYQQALGQGPQFIFQYYEEEERQRGNFPDRFSGHQFPNYSSELNVNALLLGDSALYLCASSLAGTYMDGYTFGSGTRLTVV.

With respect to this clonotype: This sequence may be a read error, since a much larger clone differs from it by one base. The CDR3 reads CASWEGSNGQFF. The CDR3 DNA is TGCGCCAGCTGGGAGGGGAGCAATGGGCAGTTCTTC. The V call is TRBV5-1, the J call TRBJ2-1; TRBD2 agrees at 7 bases. From germline, CDR1 is SGHRS and CDR2 YFSETQ. This CDR3 has 12 residues.

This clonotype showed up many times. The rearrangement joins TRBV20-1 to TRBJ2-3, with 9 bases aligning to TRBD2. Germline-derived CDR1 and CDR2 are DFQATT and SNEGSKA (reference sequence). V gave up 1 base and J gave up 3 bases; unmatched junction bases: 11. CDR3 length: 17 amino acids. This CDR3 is CSARALEGGGVTDTQYF. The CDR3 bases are TGCAGTGCTAGAGCCCTGGAGGGCGGGGGGGTTACAGATACGCAGTATTTT.

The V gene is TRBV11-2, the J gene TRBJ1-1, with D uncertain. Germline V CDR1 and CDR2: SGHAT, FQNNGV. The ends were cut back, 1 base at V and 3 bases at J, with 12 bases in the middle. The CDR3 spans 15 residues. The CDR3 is CASSLVVGKDTEAFF. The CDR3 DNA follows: TGTGCCAGCAGCTTAGTTGTGGGCAAGGACACTGAAGCTTTCTTT.

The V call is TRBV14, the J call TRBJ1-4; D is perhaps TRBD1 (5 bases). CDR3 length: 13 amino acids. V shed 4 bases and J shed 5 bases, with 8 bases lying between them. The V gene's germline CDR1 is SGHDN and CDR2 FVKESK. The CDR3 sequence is CASSRNRNEKLFF. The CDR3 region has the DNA TGTGCCAGCAGCCGGAACAGGAATGAAAAACTGTTTTTT.

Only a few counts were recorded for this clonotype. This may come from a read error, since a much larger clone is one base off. The CDR3 DNA sequence: TGTGCCAGCAGCTTTGACGCCACCCCATACAATGAGCAGTTCTTC. Translating gives CASSFDATPYNEQFF. The chain carries TRBV7-2 and TRBJ2-1; D call uncertain. Trimming shortened V by 3 bases and J by 4 bases, and 13 bases separated the two germline ends. The CDR3 is 15 amino acids. Germline V gene data show CDR1 as SGHTA and CDR2 as FQGNSA.

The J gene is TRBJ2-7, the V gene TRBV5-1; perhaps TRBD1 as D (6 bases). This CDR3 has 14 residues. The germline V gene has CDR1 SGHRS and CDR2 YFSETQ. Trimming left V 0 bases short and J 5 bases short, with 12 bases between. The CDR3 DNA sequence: TGCGCCAGCAGCTTGGAGGGACATCCCGACGAGCAGTACTTC. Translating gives CASSLEGHPDEQYF.

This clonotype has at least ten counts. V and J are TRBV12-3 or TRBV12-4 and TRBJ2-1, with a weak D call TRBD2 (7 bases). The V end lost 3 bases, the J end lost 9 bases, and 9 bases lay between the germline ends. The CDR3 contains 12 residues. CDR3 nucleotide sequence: TGTGCCAGCAGTTTGGGAGGGGGTGAGCAGTTCTTC. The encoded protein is CASSLGGGEQFF.

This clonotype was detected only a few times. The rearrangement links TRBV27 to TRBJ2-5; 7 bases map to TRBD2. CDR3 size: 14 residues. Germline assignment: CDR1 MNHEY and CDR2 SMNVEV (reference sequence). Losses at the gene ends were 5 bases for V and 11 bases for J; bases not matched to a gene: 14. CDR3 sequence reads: CASSPLGSGPVQYF. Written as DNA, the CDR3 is TGTGCCAGCAGTCCGCTCGGTAGCGGGCCTGTTCAGTACTTC.

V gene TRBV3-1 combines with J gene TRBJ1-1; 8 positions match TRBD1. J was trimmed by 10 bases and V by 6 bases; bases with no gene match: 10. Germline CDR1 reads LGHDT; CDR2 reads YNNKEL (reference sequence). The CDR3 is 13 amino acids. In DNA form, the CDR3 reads TGTGCCAGCAGACCAGGGGGCGGAGTAGGAGCTTTCTTT. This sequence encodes CASRPGGGVGAFF.